Listed here are 31 T cell receptor beta chains from one sample, sequenced in a study of TIL therapy for anti-PD-1-resistant metastatic lung cancer. Documented time point: pre-treatment sample, taken before nivolumab and TIL therapy. The libraries were made with immunoSEQ v3. The assay was immunoSEQ multiplex PCR, and TCRdb's table has in-frame clones only and misses some. The repertoire has tens of thousands of clones, just over 85% of them found once; the top ten carry 4% to 6%. This specimen consisted of blood, obtained at baseline. The origin of the receptors is a person between 30 and 79 years old with non-small cell lung cancer.

For the CDR3, the DNA is TGTGCCAGCAGCCCGGGGAGGGGTCGGGGCTCCTACGAGCAGTACTTC. Translating gives CASSPGRGRGSYEQYF. V usage is TRBV9 and J usage is TRBJ2-7, with 7 positions matching TRBD2. V gave up 4 bases and J gave up 0 bases; unmatched junction bases: 10. CDR3 length equals 16 residues. The germline gives CDR1 SGDLS, CDR2 YYNGEE.

The chain combines TRBV5-1 with TRBJ2-7; no clear D gene. V was trimmed by 2 bases and J by 2 bases, leaving 14 bases between them. The germline V gene has CDR1 SGHRS and CDR2 YFSETQ. The CDR3 runs to 15 residues. DNA for the CDR3: TGCGCCAGCAGCTTAGGGCTTCTGGCCCCCTACGAGCAGTACTTC. Translation gives CASSLGLLAPYEQYF. The full variable domain, rest sourced from reference TRBV5-1 and TRBJ2-7, is KAGVTQTPRYLIKTRGQQVTLSCSPISGHRSVSWYQQTPGQGLQFLFEYFSETQRNKGNFPGRFSGRQFSNSRSEMNVSTLELGDSALYLCASSLGLLAPYEQYFGPGTRLTVT.

The chain links TRBV7-2 to TRBJ1-5; 8 nucleotides align to TRBD1. The CDR3 is made up of 16 amino acids. The J segment lost 2 bases and the V segment lost 5 bases, leaving 8 bases of the junction unmatched. The germline V gene encodes CDR1 SGHTA and CDR2 FQGNSA. The CDR3 DNA is TGTGCCAGCAGCGATAGACAGGGGACGGGCAATCAGCCCCAGCATTTT. Protein: CASSDRQGTGNQPQHF.

This sequence joins TRBV15 and TRBJ1-6, with D hard to call. V lost 5 bases to trimming and J lost 3 bases, with 5 bases between them. The CDR3 has 13 residues. Germline values: CDR1 LNHNV, CDR2 YYDKDF (reference sequence). The CDR3, as DNA: TGTGCCACCAGCCAGATCTATAATTCACCCCTCCACTTT. This translates into CATSQIYNSPLHF.

The chain has TRBV19 and TRBJ1-1, with D maybe TRBD1 (6 bases). CDR1 is LNHDA and CDR2 is SQIVND in the germline V gene (reference sequence). The CDR3 spans 17 residues. Trimming removed 5 bases at V and 6 bases at J, with 25 bases between. The DNA for the CDR3 is TGTGCCAGTAGTGGGGGCGGGCGGGACATCGCTAAGGCTGAAGCTTTCTTT. The encoded protein is CASSGGGRDIAKAEAFF.

The rearrangement uses TRBV6-5 and TRBJ2-3, with D uncertain. The CDR3 is made up of 11 amino acids. V was trimmed by 6 bases and J by 5 bases, leaving 6 bases between them. Germline CDR1 and CDR2: MNHEY and SVGAGI. The CDR3 spells CASRTRDTQYF. Here the CDR3 DNA reads TGTGCCAGCAGGACAAGAGATACGCAGTATTTT.

The V call is TRBV5-5, the J call TRBJ1-2, with D perhaps TRBD1 (5 bases). Germline V gene lookup returns CDR1 SGHKS and CDR2 YYEKEE (reference sequence). With 5 bases removed from V and 4 bases from J, the gap between germline ends came to 24 bases. The CDR3 has 17 amino acids. As DNA, the CDR3 is TGTGCCAGCAGGGGGGGTTTGACTGCGTTGGGTGGCTATGGCTACACCTTC. Protein product: CASRGGLTALGGYGYTF.

This chain uses TRBV3-1 (or the pseudogene TRBV3-2) with TRBJ1-4; 7 bases are a match to TRBD1. CDR1 and CDR2 (germline): LGHDT, YNNKEL (reference sequence). The trim removed 4 bases at V and 4 bases at J, leaving 9 bases unmatched. The CDR3 is 16 amino acids. CDR3 coding DNA: TGTGCCAGCAGCCCCCGGGACAGAACGTTTAATGAAAAACTGTTTTTT. This encodes CASSPRDRTFNEKLFF.

This chain links TRBV7-8 with TRBJ1-2; possible D gene TRBD1, 5 bases. Germline CDR1 is SGHVS and CDR2 is FQNEAQ. The CDR3 is made up of 16 amino acids. V lost 2 bases and J lost 0, with 13 bases in between. DNA of the CDR3: TGTGCCAGCAGCTTATCTCCGGGGCCCGCTAACTATGGCTACACCTTC. Translating it yields CASSLSPGPANYGYTF. Based on the CDR3 plus reference TRBV7-8 and TRBJ1-2, the full variable domain is GAGVSQSPRYKVAKRGQDVALRCDPISGHVSLFWYQQALGQGPEFLTYFQNEAQLDKSGLPSDRFFAERPEGSVSTLKIQRTQQEDSAVYLCASSLSPGPANYGYTFGSGTRLTVV.

V usage is TRBV6-2 or TRBV6-3 and J usage is TRBJ1-1; the match to TRBD1 covers 8 bases. CDR1 and CDR2 from the germline V gene are MNHEY and SVGEGT. The CDR3 has 16 amino acids. V lost 6 bases to trimming and J lost 4 bases; unmatched junction nucleotides: 13. CDR3 loop: CASSPGQGKGGTEAFF. CDR3 nucleotides: TGTGCCAGCAGCCCCGGACAGGGAAAGGGGGGCACTGAAGCTTTCTTT.

Within the sample, this clone is medium-sized. This chain connects TRBV6-5 to TRBJ1-2; possibly TRBD1 for D (6 bases). In germline, CDR1 is MNHEY, CDR2 SVGAGI. V was pared by 2 bases and J by 6 bases, with 10 bases between. CDR3 length equals 13 residues. The CDR3 here is CASSYAHRDGYTF. CDR3 sequence (DNA): TGTGCCAGCAGTTACGCCCACAGGGATGGCTACACCTTC.

This chain links TRBV23-1 with TRBJ2-7, with D maybe TRBD1 (5 bases). TRBV23-1 carries the ORF label, with uncertain function. This CDR3 is built from 16 residues. The germline V and J ends were trimmed by 2 bases and 4 bases, with 18 bases remaining between them. The CDR3 DNA follows: TGCGCCAGCAGTCAACCCACGGCCAGGGTCCCTTACGAGCAGTACTTC. Translated: CASSQPTARVPYEQYF.

The chain links TRBV19 to TRBJ2-7; D is tentatively TRBD1 or TRBD2 (6 bases each). The CDR3 is 15 amino acids. Trimming cost V 5 bases and J 5 bases, with 19 bases left between them. Germline V gene lookup returns CDR1 LNHDA and CDR2 SQIVND (reference sequence). In DNA, the CDR3 is TGTGCCAGTAGTGGGTTCGAGCGGAGGGGGAACGAGCAGTACTTC. This codes for CASSGFERRGNEQYF.

This chain connects TRBV5-6 to TRBJ1-2, with D unresolved. There are 15 residues in the CDR3. Trimming shortened V by 4 bases and J by 4 bases, and 17 bases separated the two germline ends. Looked up from germline, CDR1 is SGHDT and CDR2 is YYEEEE. The CDR3 loop is CASSNGLFQAYGYTF. CDR3 DNA: TGTGCCAGCAGCAATGGTCTATTTCAGGCCTATGGCTACACCTTC. The whole variable domain, filled in from reference TRBV5-6 and TRBJ1-2, reads DAGVTQSPTHLIKTRGQQVTLRCSPKSGHDTVSWYQQALGQGPQFIFQYYEEEERQRGNFPDRFSGHQFPNYSSELNVNALLLGDSALYLCASSNGLFQAYGYTFGSGTRLTVV.

This clone was seen a single time. V is TRBV2 and J is TRBJ2-7, with D perhaps matching TRBD1 or TRBD2 (5 bases each). Germline V gene sequence: CDR1 SNHLY, CDR2 FYNNEI. The CDR3 loop spans 15 amino acids. Trimming shortened V by 0 bases and J by 1 base, and 10 bases separated the two germline ends. The CDR3 sequence: CASSEAHRRSYEQYF. The DNA for the CDR3 is TGTGCCAGCAGTGAAGCGCACAGGAGGTCCTACGAGCAGTACTTC.

This clone has more than one count but fewer than ten. The CDR3 coding sequence is TGTGCCAGCAGCAAGGCCGGGACTAGCGGGAGTCAGACCCAGTACTTC. This gives the protein CASSKAGTSGSQTQYF. The genes are TRBV5-6 and TRBJ2-5; 14 bases fit TRBD2. Trimming cost V 4 bases and J 6 bases; bases outside gene matches: 8. This CDR3 has 16 amino acids. Germline lookup yields CDR1 SGHDT and CDR2 YYEEEE. Full variable domain (outside the CDR3, taken from reference TRBV5-6 and TRBJ2-5): DAGVTQSPTHLIKTRGQQVTLRCSPKSGHDTVSWYQQALGQGPQFIFQYYEEEERQRGNFPDRFSGHQFPNYSSELNVNALLLGDSALYLCASSKAGTSGSQTQYFGPGTRLLVL.

This chain connects TRBV5-4 to TRBJ2-5, with 7 nucleotides matching TRBD2. Germline-derived CDR1 and CDR2 are SGHNT and YYREEE (reference sequence). With V trimmed by 4 bases and J by 2 bases, 11 bases remained unmatched. The CDR3 contains 16 residues. The CDR3 region is CASSPLLGGVQETQYF. DNA of the CDR3: TGTGCCAGCAGCCCGTTACTGGGGGGGGTACAAGAGACCCAGTACTTC.

V gene TRBV6-2 or TRBV6-3 combines with J gene TRBJ1-5; D possibly corresponds to TRBD1 (6 bases). Germline CDR1 and CDR2: MNHEY and SVGEGT. V was trimmed by 1 base and J by 9 bases, leaving 13 bases between them. CDR3 length: 14 amino acids. DNA for the CDR3: TGTGCCAGCAGTTACTTCAGGGGCTCTGGGCCCCAGCATTTT. This encodes CASSYFRGSGPQHF.

The chain links TRBV6-6 to TRBJ1-5, with D uncertain. Germline V CDR1 and CDR2: MNHNY, SVGAGI (reference sequence). V shed 0 bases and J shed 7 bases, with 10 bases lying between them. The CDR3 is made up of 14 amino acids. CDR3 sequence (DNA): TGTGCCAGCAGTTACTCGACCAAGGGACAGCCCCAGCATTTT. Residues: CASSYSTKGQPQHF.

The chain uses TRBV7-9 and TRBJ2-7; TRBD2 might be the D (6 bases). Germline CDR1 is SEHNR and CDR2 is FQNEAQ (reference sequence). This CDR3 spans 15 amino acids. Trimming pared 1 base from V and 7 bases from J, leaving 17 bases between. CDR3 protein: CASSLGGGPPGEQYF. In nucleotides, the CDR3 is TGTGCCAGCAGCTTAGGTGGAGGGCCTCCGGGGGAGCAGTACTTC.

This chain links TRBV29-1 with TRBJ2-7; D unresolved. The V and J ends lost 2 bases and 2 bases respectively, with 10 bases between them. Per the germline V gene, CDR1 is SQVTM and CDR2 is ANQGSEA. CDR3 length equals 13 residues. CDR3 region: CSVESAFTYEQYF. CDR3 nucleotides: TGCAGCGTTGAAAGTGCGTTTACCTACGAGCAGTACTTC.

This clone occurred once. This chain connects TRBV15 to TRBJ1-1; D ambiguous. This CDR3 is built from 11 residues. CDR1 and CDR2 from the germline V gene are LNHNV and YYDKDF (reference sequence). Trimming pared 3 bases from V and 4 bases from J, leaving 3 bases between. CDR3 sequence (DNA): TGTGCCACCAGCAGGCTCACTGAAGCTTTCTTT. Its protein product is CATSRLTEAFF.

This clone was seen a handful of times. J is TRBJ2-7 and V is TRBV11-3; possibly TRBD2 for D (5 bases). This CDR3 spans 14 amino acids. V was shortened by 1 base and J by 6 bases, with 13 bases between the two germline ends. Germline CDR1 SGHNT, CDR2 YENEEA. CDR3: CASSLGGEAGEQYF. The CDR3 coding sequence is TGTGCCAGCAGCTTAGGGGGTGAGGCGGGCGAGCAGTACTTC.

This chain uses TRBV2 with TRBJ2-7; D perhaps matches TRBD1 (5 bases). Germline values: CDR1 SNHLY, CDR2 FYNNEI. V lost 2 bases to trimming and J lost 3 bases, with 11 bases between them. This CDR3 is built from 14 residues. CDR3 nucleotide sequence: TGTGCCAGCAGTGAATTAGGGGATGGCTACGAGCAGTACTTC. Translating gives CASSELGDGYEQYF.

The chain carries TRBV6-2 or TRBV6-3 and TRBJ2-7; D might be TRBD2 (5 bases). This CDR3 is built from 13 residues. The ends were cut back, 5 bases at V and 2 bases at J, with 10 bases in the middle. Germline values: CDR1 MNHEY, CDR2 SVGEGT. The CDR3 loop is CASSRTGTYEQYF. The CDR3 DNA is TGTGCCAGCAGTCGGACTGGTACCTACGAGCAGTACTTC.

The gene calls are TRBV4-2 and TRBJ2-5, with 10 bases matching TRBD2. The trim removed 3 bases at V and 0 bases at J, leaving 7 bases unmatched. CDR1 and CDR2 from the germline V gene are LGHNA and YNFKEQ. The CDR3 is 17 residues long. For the CDR3, the DNA is TGTGCCAGCAGCCAGGCAACTAGCGGGGCGTACCAAGAGACCCAGTACTTC. It is translated as CASSQATSGAYQETQYF.

This clone was detected once. Here the CDR3 reads CASSLKVGGGLAYEQYF. As DNA, the CDR3 is TGTGCCAGCAGCTTGAAGGTGGGAGGGGGACTCGCCTACGAGCAGTACTTC. J is TRBJ2-7 and V is TRBV11-2, with D tentatively TRBD2 (7 bases). Looked up from germline, CDR1 is SGHAT and CDR2 is FQNNGV. The CDR3 length is 17 residues. V lost 3 bases and J lost 2, with 20 bases in between.

V usage is TRBV9 and J usage is TRBJ2-3; 9 bases are shared with TRBD2. The germline V gene has CDR1 SGDLS and CDR2 YYNGEE. The CDR3 consists of 15 residues. After removal of 3 bases from V and 6 bases from J, the junction contained 8 bases not matched to a gene. The CDR3 loop is CASSATGTSPDTQYF. CDR3 sequence (DNA): TGTGCCAGCAGCGCGACCGGGACTAGCCCCGATACGCAGTATTTT. Using reference TRBV9 and TRBJ2-3 for the parts outside the CDR3, the full variable domain is DSGVTQTPKHLITATGQRVTLRCSPRSGDLSVYWYQQSLDQGLQFLIQYYNGEERAKGNILERFSAQQFPDLHSELNLSSLELGDSALYFCASSATGTSPDTQYFGPGTRLTVL.

This rearrangement joins TRBV4-3 to TRBJ2-7; D is unresolved. The CDR3 consists of 14 residues. The V and J ends lost 1 base and 3 bases respectively, with 10 bases between them. Looked up from germline, CDR1 is LGHNA and CDR2 is YSLEER. The CDR3 DNA sequence: TGCGCCAGCAGCCAAGGTGGCGGAAACTACGAGCAGTACTTC. Residues: CASSQGGGNYEQYF.

This clone turned up a few times. The chain carries TRBV3-1 (or the pseudogene TRBV3-2) and TRBJ2-2; 10 bases fit TRBD1. The V segment lost 4 bases and the J segment 3 bases; nucleotides outside the gene matches: 2. This CDR3 comprises 15 residues. Germline CDR1 and CDR2: LGHDT and YNNKEL (reference sequence). As DNA, the CDR3 is TGTGCCAGCAGCCGGGGACAGGGGTACACCGGGGAGCTGTTTTTT. It codes for CASSRGQGYTGELFF.

The genes are TRBV28 and TRBJ2-7; D call uncertain. The CDR3 contains 13 residues. From germline, CDR1 is MDHEN and CDR2 SYDVKM. The V and J ends lost 4 bases and 7 bases respectively, with 14 bases between them. The chain's CDR3 is CASSSLPLREQYF. The CDR3 DNA reads as TGTGCCAGCAGTTCTCTCCCTTTGAGAGAGCAGTACTTC.